This T cell receptor (beta chain) was retrieved from a study of T cells in Graves' hyperthyroidism and ophthalmopathy (dated 2019 in TCRdb). Broadly, across the study: To identify TCR V-J signatures that set the groups apart, the researchers used a discovery cohort of about a hundred patients, made up of 40 to 45 with Graves' ophthalmopathy and some 60 with stable Graves' hyperthyroidism. After sampling, hyperthyroidism patients received methimazole starting at 30 mg daily, and ophthalmopathy patients received high-dose intravenous methylprednisolone. According to the paper, TCR Vbeta CDR3 sequencing was carried out on over 130 peripheral blood samples, which came from approximately 41 ophthalmopathy, 70 to 80 hyperthyroidism and about 17 progressor patients. Prospective prediction of ophthalmopathy was tested in an independent validation cohort consisting of roughly 20 hyperthyroidism patients and around 17 patients who later progressed to ophthalmopathy. For training and testing, the approximately 92 patients in the discovery cohort were randomly divided in a 7:3 ratio. The study also compared thyroid tissue and blood T-cell repertoires from more than 5 Graves' hyperthyroidism patients. Findings and caveats that apply to the study as a whole: No statistical method was used to set the sample size in advance, and investigators knew the group allocation. In cross-validation, a model built on a 13 V-J signature told ophthalmopathy apart from stable hyperthyroidism with approximately 90% sensitivity and roughly 83% specificity, and in testing the same model reached 80%/75%. Most expanded thyroid clonotypes (frequency above 0.001) were also detected in blood, a finding suggesting that blood repertoires may reflect thyroid immune responses. In validation, the model predicted progression to ophthalmopathy with approximately 71% sensitivity and 72.22% specificity, a median of around six months before onset.

TCR beta CDR3 regions were amplified from RNA transcripts. The first round of RT-PCR for the TCR CDR3 was performed with the HTBI primer set and the Qiagen OneStep RT-PCR kit. A second multiplex PCR round built the libraries, followed by size selection and purification. Libraries were sequenced paired-end with 100 bp reads on an Illumina HiSeq2000. Turning to the authors' computational methods: Raw data were processed with SOAPnuke, discarding reads with adapters, uncalled bases, mean Phred below 15, or no exact constant-primer or identifier match. High-quality paired reads were merged with COPE v1.2.5, and unique nucleotide sequences were defined as clonotypes. Clonotypes were aligned to IMGT TRBV, TRBD and TRBJ reference segments using MiTCR v1.1. The analysis included only V-J combinations with a frequency above 0.0001, which together covered roughly 99% of the repertoires. The TCS score was defined as the ratio of F50 (clonal expansion) to E x V (chaos), calculated using BLOSUM62-based TCRdist between CDR3 peptides within each V-J. Welch's t-statistics and random forest reduced approximately 520 V-J features to 10 to 15, which were used in a naive Bayes classifier (R e1071). TCRdb reworked the public reads: Q25 trimming with fastp, MiXCR clone assembly, productive beta chains retained. Rows matching on CDR3 protein sequence are summarized as one entry with the most common DNA and genes. These V and J calls rely on TCRdb rather than the paper's analysis. This sample holds just over 550,000 distinct CDR3 sequences; about 45% were observed only once. The ten biggest clones cover 8.2% of the sample.

A patient counted as having stable Graves' hyperthyroidism if no progression to ophthalmopathy occurred over 18 months of follow-up. Hyperthyroidism patients were aged 18 to 65 years and newly diagnosed, with disease duration of less than 2 months. Exclusion was applied to patients with uncontrolled infections, other autoimmune diseases, pregnancy or lactation. Diagnoses relied on clinical symptoms, serum thyroxine and TRAb, thyroid ultrasound and orbital computed tomography. Trizol reagent was used to extract total RNA, and RNA quality was then checked on an Agilent 2100 Bioanalyzer. The sample holds a few counts of this clonotype. Its antigen remains undetermined. Base-call qualities are not available, and no considerably larger clone is one nucleotide away. Looking up the germline V gene yields CDR1 SQVTM and CDR2 ANQGSEA. V is clipped by 4 bases and J by 4 bases, and the sequence between their germline boundaries is 7 bases long. The CDR3 measures 11 amino acids from cysteine to phenylalanine. Only the CDR3 portion is preserved as DNA: 33 bases, with reading frame beginning at the first base.

The clonotype originates from a woman younger than 35 with Graves' hyperthyroidism. Donor details come from another sample of the same person, matched by shared clones. The sequencing input was peripheral blood or thyroid tissue (not recorded which). Recombination linked TRBV29-1 to TRBJ1-2; the D gene cannot be named for sure. The DNA is as follows: TGCAGCGTTGGGAACGGCTATGGCTACACCTTC. Its protein product is CSVGNGYGYTF.